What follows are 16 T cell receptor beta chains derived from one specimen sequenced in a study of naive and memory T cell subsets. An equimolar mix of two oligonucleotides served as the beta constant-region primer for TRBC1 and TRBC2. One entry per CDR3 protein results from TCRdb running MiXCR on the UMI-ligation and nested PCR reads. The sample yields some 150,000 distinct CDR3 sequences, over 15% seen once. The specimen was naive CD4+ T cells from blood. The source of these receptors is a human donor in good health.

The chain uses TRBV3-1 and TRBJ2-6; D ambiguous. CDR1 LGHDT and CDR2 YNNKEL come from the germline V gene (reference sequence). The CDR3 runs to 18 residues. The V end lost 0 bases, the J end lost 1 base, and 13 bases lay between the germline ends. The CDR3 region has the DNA TGTGCCAGCAGCCAAGAGCGAACCATTTTTTCTGGGGCCAACGTCCTGACTTTC. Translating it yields CASSQERTIFSGANVLTF.

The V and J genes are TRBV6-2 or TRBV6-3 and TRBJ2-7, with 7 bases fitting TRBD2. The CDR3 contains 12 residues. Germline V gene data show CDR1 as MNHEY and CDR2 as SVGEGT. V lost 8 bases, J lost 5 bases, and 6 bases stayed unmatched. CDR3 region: CASGRAKNEQYF. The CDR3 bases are TGTGCCAGCGGGAGGGCCAAGAACGAGCAGTACTTC.

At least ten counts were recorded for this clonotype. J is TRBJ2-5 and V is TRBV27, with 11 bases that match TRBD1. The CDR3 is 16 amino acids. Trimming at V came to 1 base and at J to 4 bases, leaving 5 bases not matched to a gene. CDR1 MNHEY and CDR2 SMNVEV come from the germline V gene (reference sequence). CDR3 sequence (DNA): TGTGCCAGCAGTTTATTTCGGGACAGGGGGGTAGAGACCCAGTACTTC. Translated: CASSLFRDRGVETQYF.

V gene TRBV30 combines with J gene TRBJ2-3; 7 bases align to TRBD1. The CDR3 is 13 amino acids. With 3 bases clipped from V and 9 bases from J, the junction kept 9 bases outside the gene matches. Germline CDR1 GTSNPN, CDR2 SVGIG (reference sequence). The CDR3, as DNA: TGTGCCTGGAGGACAGGGCAAGGAAGGACGCAGTATTTT. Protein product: CAWRTGQGRTQYF.

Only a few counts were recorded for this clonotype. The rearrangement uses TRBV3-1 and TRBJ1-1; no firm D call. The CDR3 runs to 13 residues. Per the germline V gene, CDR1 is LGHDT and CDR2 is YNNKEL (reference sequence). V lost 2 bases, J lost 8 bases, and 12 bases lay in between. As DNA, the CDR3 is TGTGCCAGCAGCCAACCCGTTTCGGGGGAAGCTTTCTTT. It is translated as CASSQPVSGEAFF.

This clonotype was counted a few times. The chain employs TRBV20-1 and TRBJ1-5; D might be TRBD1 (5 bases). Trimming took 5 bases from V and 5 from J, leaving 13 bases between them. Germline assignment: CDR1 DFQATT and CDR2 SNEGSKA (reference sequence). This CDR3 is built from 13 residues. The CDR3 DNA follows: TGCAGTGCTGGCAGGGAACTTCATCAGCCCCAGCATTTT. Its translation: CSAGRELHQPQHF.

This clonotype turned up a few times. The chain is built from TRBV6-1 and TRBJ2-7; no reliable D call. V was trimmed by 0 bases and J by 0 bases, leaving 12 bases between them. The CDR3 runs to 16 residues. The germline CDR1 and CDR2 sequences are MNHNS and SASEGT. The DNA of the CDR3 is TGTGCCAGCAGTGAAGCCGGAGCGTTTAGCTCCTACGAGCAGTACTTC. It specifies CASSEAGAFSSYEQYF.

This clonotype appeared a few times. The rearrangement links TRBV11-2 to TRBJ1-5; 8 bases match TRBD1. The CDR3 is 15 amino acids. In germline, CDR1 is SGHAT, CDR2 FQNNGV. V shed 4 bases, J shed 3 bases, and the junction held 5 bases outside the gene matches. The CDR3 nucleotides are TGTGCCAGCAGCTCCCGACAGGGGCCCAATCAGCCCCAGCATTTT. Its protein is CASSSRQGPNQPQHF.

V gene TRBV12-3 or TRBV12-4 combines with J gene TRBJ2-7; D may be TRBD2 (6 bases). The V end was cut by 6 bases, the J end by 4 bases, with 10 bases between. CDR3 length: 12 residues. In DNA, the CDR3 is TGTGCCAGCAGGTACGGGGGTTACGAGCAGTACTTC. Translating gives CASRYGGYEQYF.

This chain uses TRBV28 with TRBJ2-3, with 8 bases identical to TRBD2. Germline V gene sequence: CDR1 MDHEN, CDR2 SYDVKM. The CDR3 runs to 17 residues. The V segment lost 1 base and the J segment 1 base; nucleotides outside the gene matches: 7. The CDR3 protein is CASSLSSGLGRTDTQYF. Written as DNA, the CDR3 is TGTGCCAGCAGTTTATCTAGCGGGCTGGGCCGCACAGATACGCAGTATTTT.

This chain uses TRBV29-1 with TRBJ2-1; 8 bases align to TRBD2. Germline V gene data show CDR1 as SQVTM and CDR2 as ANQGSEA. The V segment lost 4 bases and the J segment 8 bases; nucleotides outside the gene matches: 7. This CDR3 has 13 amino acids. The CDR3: CSVVGRARDEQFF. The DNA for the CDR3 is TGCAGCGTTGTCGGGAGGGCCCGTGATGAGCAGTTCTTC.

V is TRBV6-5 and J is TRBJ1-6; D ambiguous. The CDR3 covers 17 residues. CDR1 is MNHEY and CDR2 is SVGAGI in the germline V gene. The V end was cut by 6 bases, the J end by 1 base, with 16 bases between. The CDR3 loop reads CASSRPSYRSYNSPLHF. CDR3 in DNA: TGTGCCAGCAGCCGCCCCTCTTACCGATCCTATAATTCACCCCTCCACTTT.

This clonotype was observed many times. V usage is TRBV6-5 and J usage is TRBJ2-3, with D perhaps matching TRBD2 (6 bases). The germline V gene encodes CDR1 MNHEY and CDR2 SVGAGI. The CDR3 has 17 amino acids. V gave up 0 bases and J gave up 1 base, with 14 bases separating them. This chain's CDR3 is CASSYSFMASGTDTQYF. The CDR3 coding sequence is TGTGCCAGCAGTTACTCGTTTATGGCTAGCGGCACAGATACGCAGTATTTT.

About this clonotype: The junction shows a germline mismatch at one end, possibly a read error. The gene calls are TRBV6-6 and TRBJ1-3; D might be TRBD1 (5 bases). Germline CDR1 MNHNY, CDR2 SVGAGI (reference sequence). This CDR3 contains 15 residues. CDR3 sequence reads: CASSDSGTPGNTIYF. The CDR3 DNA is TGTGCCAGCAGTGACTCCGGGACCCCTGGAAACACCATATATTTT.

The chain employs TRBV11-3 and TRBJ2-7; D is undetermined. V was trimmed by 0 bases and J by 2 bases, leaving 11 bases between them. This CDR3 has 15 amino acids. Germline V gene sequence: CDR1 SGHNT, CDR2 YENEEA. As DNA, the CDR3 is TGTGCCAGCAGCTTAGATCCCAGCGAGGCCTACGAGCAGTACTTC. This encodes CASSLDPSEAYEQYF.

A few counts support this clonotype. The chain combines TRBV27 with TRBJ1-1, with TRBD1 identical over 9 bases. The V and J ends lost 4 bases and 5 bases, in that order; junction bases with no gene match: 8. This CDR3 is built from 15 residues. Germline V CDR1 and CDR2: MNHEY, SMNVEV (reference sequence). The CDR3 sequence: CASSSGLGQGTEAFF. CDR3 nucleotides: TGTGCCAGCAGTTCCGGACTCGGACAGGGGACTGAAGCTTTCTTT.